These 19 T cell receptor beta chains originate from one sample sequenced in a study of immune evolution from preneoplasia to lung adenocarcinoma. The method was immunoSEQ multiplex PCR; TCRdb's version includes in-frame clones alone and lacks a portion of them. The data contain roughly 5,200 clones, around 80% of them singletons. Sequenced material: FFPE normal lung tissue adjacent to the tumor. The receptors were gathered from a person aged 50-70 years with lung adenocarcinoma.

This chain uses TRBV7-7 with TRBJ2-1, with D tentatively TRBD1 (7 bases). CDR1 SSHAT and CDR2 FNYEAQ come from the germline V gene (reference sequence). This CDR3 spans 15 amino acids. Trimming stripped 0 bases from V and 4 bases from J, with 10 bases between. CDR3 protein: CASSLAPGGYNEQFF. CDR3 coding DNA: TGTGCCAGCAGCTTAGCTCCAGGGGGGTACAATGAGCAGTTCTTC. Drawing the rest from reference TRBV7-7 and TRBJ2-1, the complete variable domain is GAGVSQSPRYKVTKRGQDVTLRCDPISSHATLYWYQQALGQGPEFLTYFNYEAQPDKSGLPSDRFSAERPEGSISTLTIQRTEQRDSAMYRCASSLAPGGYNEQFFGPGTRLTVL.

J is TRBJ2-2 and V is TRBV4-1, with TRBD1 matching 7 bases. Trimming removed 3 bases from V and 4 bases from J; junction bases left unmatched: 8. Germline values: CDR1 MGHRA, CDR2 YSYEKL. This CDR3 contains 16 residues. CDR3 DNA: TGCGCCAGCAGCCAGGAGGAAGGGGGCATCACCGGGGAGCTGTTTTTT. It yields the protein CASSQEEGGITGELFF.

The chain couples TRBV9 to TRBJ2-2; 8 bases fit TRBD1. CDR3 length equals 15 residues. Germline values: CDR1 SGDLS, CDR2 YYNGEE. V gave up 5 bases and J gave up 1 base; unmatched junction bases: 4. For the CDR3, the DNA is TGTGCCAGCAGTGTGACAGGGGAGAACACCGGGGAGCTGTTTTTT. Protein sequence: CASSVTGENTGELFF.

A few counts support this clone. J is TRBJ1-5 and V is TRBV5-1; no reliable D call. V was shortened by 0 bases and J by 8 bases, with 12 bases between the two germline ends. CDR3 length: 14 amino acids. Germline CDR1 SGHRS, CDR2 YFSETQ. The CDR3 spells CASSLDGVSEPQHF. The CDR3 DNA reads as TGCGCCAGCAGCTTGGATGGAGTATCGGAGCCCCAGCATTTT.

The V call is TRBV11-2, the J call TRBJ1-5, with D unclear. Trimming shortened V by 5 bases and J by 1 base, and 9 bases separated the two germline ends. This CDR3 has 14 amino acids. Germline V CDR1 and CDR2: SGHAT, FQNNGV. The CDR3 loop reads CASSPRGSNQPQHF. Written as DNA, the CDR3 is TGTGCCAGCAGCCCCCGGGGAAGCAATCAGCCCCAGCATTTT.

V gene TRBV30 combines with J gene TRBJ1-2; D perhaps matches TRBD1 (6 bases). Germline V gene sequence: CDR1 GTSNPN, CDR2 SVGIG (reference sequence). The CDR3 runs to 12 residues. V was shortened by 1 base and J by 5 bases, with 8 bases between the two germline ends. CDR3 in DNA: TGTGCCTGGAGTGGACAGGCTTATGGCTACACCTTC. Translation: CAWSGQAYGYTF.

The CDR3 sequence is CASRKDGTSNEKLFF. CDR3 nucleotides: TGTGCCAGCAGGAAGGACGGGACCTCTAATGAAAAACTGTTTTTT. The V and J genes are TRBV2 and TRBJ1-4, with TRBD1 as a possible D gene (5 bases). Germline CDR1 and CDR2: SNHLY and FYNNEI. V was cut by 6 bases and J by 3 bases, with 14 bases left in between. The CDR3 sequence is 15 residues long.

There are a few counts of this clone. The chain uses TRBV28 and TRBJ2-1, with 7 nucleotides matching TRBD1. With V trimmed by 7 bases and J by 4 bases, 13 bases remained unmatched. Germline CDR1 reads MDHEN; CDR2 reads SYDVKM. The CDR3 spans 16 residues. The CDR3 sequence is CASKRDSGQNYNEQFF. The DNA for the CDR3 is TGTGCCAGCAAAAGAGACTCGGGACAGAATTACAATGAGCAGTTCTTC.

The chain carries TRBV6-4 and TRBJ2-3, with D perhaps being TRBD1 or TRBD2 (5 bases each). CDR1 and CDR2 (germline): MRHNA, SNTAGT. The CDR3 totals 15 residues. Trimming left V 3 bases short and J 0 bases short, with 10 bases between. The CDR3 protein is CASSERAGSTDTQYF. CDR3 sequence (DNA): TGTGCCAGCAGTGAGAGGGCAGGGAGCACAGATACGCAGTATTTT.

The V call is TRBV2, the J call TRBJ2-7; 10 bases line up with TRBD1. Germline CDR1 reads SNHLY; CDR2 reads FYNNEI. This CDR3 region has 13 residues. With V trimmed by 8 bases and J by 3 bases, 4 bases remained unmatched. CDR3 sequence: CASDRDRGYEQYF. CDR3 sequence (DNA): TGTGCCAGCGATCGGGACAGGGGCTACGAGCAGTACTTC. Supplemented by reference TRBV2 and TRBJ2-7, the full variable domain reads EPEVTQTPSHQVTQMGQEVILRCVPISNHLYFYWYRQILGQKVEFLVSFYNNEISEKSEIFDDQFSVERPDGSNFTLKIRSTKLEDSAMYFCASDRDRGYEQYFGPGTRLTVT.

This chain connects TRBV6-1 to TRBJ2-7; TRBD1 agrees at 8 bases. There are 15 residues in the CDR3. With 1 base clipped from V and 1 base from J, the junction kept 3 bases outside the gene matches. CDR1 is MNHNS, CDR2 SASEGT, per germline. CDR3 sequence reads: CASSEVQGASYEQYF. DNA of the CDR3: TGTGCCAGCAGTGAAGTGCAGGGGGCTTCCTACGAGCAGTACTTC.

The V and J genes are TRBV11-2 and TRBJ1-1; D gene uncertain. CDR1 SGHAT and CDR2 FQNNGV come from the germline V gene. The CDR3 loop spans 13 amino acids. Trimming removed 6 bases from V and 2 bases from J, with 10 bases in between. CDR3 nucleotides: TGTGCCAGCAGTCAAACGGTAAACACTGAAGCTTTCTTT. Amino acids: CASSQTVNTEAFF.

The chain employs TRBV25-1 and TRBJ2-1; D is ambiguous. The V and J ends lost 5 bases and 4 bases respectively, with 6 bases between them. CDR1 is MGHDK, CDR2 SYGVNS, per germline. This CDR3 region has 12 residues. The CDR3 region is CASSRIYNEQFF. In nucleotides, the CDR3 is TGTGCCAGCAGTCGCATTTACAATGAGCAGTTCTTC.

This chain uses TRBV7-3 with TRBJ2-1; D is perhaps TRBD2 (6 bases). Germline V gives CDR1 SGHTA, CDR2 FQGTGA. This CDR3 is built from 14 residues. Trimming shortened V by 2 bases and J by 9 bases, and 14 bases separated the two germline ends. In DNA, the CDR3 is TGTGCCAGCAGCTTACCTTCGGGAGACGGTGAGCAGTTCTTC. It specifies CASSLPSGDGEQFF. The full variable domain, with the rest looked up from reference TRBV7-3 and TRBJ2-1, is GAGVSQTPSNKVTEKGKYVELRCDPISGHTALYWYRQSLGQGPEFLIYFQGTGAADDSGLPNDRFFAVRPEGSVSTLKIQRTERGDSAVYLCASSLPSGDGEQFFGPGTRLTVL.

The chain carries TRBV4-1 and TRBJ1-2, with D unresolved. CDR1 and CDR2 (germline): MGHRA, YSYEKL. Trimming shortened V by 4 bases and J by 5 bases, and 26 bases separated the two germline ends. This CDR3 spans 18 amino acids. CDR3 bases: TGCGCCAGCAGCCTAAAAAGAGGATTTCCTAATCCCGCGTATGGCTACACCTTC. It is translated as CASSLKRGFPNPAYGYTF.

The chain carries TRBV19 and TRBJ2-7; D perhaps matches TRBD2 (6 bases). The V end was cut by 5 bases, the J end by 3 bases, with 17 bases between. This CDR3 has 15 residues. Per germline, CDR1 LNHDA and CDR2 SQIVND (reference sequence). The CDR3 DNA follows: TGTGCCAGTAGTCCTTCGGAGGGCGGATACTACGAGCAGTACTTC. This gives the protein CASSPSEGGYYEQYF.

In its sample, this clone is large. The chain joins TRBV5-6 to TRBJ2-4, with D maybe TRBD1 (5 bases). The CDR3 consists of 13 residues. CDR1 is SGHDT and CDR2 is YYEEEE in the germline V gene. The V gene lost 2 bases and the J gene lost 5 bases, with 8 bases spanning the gap. The DNA for the CDR3 is TGTGCCAGCAGCTTTGGACAACAAAACATTCAGTACTTC. It encodes CASSFGQQNIQYF.

The chain links TRBV4-2 to TRBJ1-5; 7 positions match TRBD1. V was clipped by 2 bases and J by 9 bases; unmatched bases: 10. Germline V gives CDR1 LGHNA, CDR2 YNFKEQ. There are 15 residues in the CDR3. The chain's CDR3 is CASSQTGEGTRPQHF. CDR3 DNA sequence: TGTGCCAGCAGCCAAACAGGGGAGGGTACTAGGCCCCAGCATTTT.

The chain links TRBV30 to TRBJ2-7; 7 positions agree with TRBD1. The V gene end was trimmed by 5 bases and the J gene end by 5 bases; junction bases not matched to a gene: 3. The CDR3 contains 11 residues. The germline CDR1 and CDR2 sequences are GTSNPN and SVGIG (reference sequence). CDR3 DNA sequence: TGTGCCTGGCGACAGGGCCACGAGCAGTACTTC. Translation: CAWRQGHEQYF.